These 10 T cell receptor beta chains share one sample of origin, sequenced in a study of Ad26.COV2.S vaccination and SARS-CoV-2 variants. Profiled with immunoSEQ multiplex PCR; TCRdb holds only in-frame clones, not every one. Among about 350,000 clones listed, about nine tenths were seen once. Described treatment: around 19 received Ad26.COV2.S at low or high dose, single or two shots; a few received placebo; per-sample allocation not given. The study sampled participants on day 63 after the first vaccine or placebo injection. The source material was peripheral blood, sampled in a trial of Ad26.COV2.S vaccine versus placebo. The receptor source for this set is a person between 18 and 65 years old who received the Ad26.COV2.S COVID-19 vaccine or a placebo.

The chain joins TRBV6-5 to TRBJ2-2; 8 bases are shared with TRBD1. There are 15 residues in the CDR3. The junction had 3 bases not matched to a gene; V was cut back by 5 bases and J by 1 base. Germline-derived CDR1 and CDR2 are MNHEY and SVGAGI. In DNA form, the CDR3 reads TGTGCCAGCAGTCCCGACAGGGGGAACACCGGGGAGCTGTTTTTT. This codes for CASSPDRGNTGELFF.

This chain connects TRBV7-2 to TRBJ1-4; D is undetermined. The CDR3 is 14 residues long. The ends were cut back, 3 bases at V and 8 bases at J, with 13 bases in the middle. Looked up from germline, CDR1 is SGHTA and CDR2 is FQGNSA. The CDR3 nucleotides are TGTGCCAGCAGCTTGTCTAGTACAGCGGAAAAACTGTTTTTT. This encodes CASSLSSTAEKLFF.

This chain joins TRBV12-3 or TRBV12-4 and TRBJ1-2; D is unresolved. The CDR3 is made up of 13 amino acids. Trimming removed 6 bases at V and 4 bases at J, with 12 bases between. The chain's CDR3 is CASSPAEFYGYTF. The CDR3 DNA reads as TGTGCCAGCAGCCCCGCGGAATTCTATGGCTACACCTTC.

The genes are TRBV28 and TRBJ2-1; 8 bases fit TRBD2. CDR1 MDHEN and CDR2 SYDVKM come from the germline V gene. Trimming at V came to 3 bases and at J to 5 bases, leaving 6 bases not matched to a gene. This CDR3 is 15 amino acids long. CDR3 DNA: TGTGCCAGCAGTTTTGCGGGAGGTAGGGACAATGAGCAGTTCTTC. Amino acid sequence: CASSFAGGRDNEQFF.

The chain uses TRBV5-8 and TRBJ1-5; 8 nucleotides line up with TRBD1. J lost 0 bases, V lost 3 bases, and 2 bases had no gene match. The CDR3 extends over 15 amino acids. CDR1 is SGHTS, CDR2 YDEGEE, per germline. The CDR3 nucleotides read TGTGCCAGCAGCTGGACAGGGATTAGCAATCAGCCCCAGCATTTT. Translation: CASSWTGISNQPQHF.

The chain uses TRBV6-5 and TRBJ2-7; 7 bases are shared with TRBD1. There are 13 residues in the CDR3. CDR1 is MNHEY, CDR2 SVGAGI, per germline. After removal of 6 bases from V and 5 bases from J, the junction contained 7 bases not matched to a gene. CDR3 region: CASRLPGGHEQYF. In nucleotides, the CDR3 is TGTGCCAGCAGGCTGCCAGGGGGTCACGAGCAGTACTTC.

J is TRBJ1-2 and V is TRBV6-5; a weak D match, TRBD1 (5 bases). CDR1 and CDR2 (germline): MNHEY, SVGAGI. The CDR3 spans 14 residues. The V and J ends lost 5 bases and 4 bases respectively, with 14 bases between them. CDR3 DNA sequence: TGTGCCAGCAGTCCCACCCGGGGGGTCTATGGCTACACCTTC. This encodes CASSPTRGVYGYTF.

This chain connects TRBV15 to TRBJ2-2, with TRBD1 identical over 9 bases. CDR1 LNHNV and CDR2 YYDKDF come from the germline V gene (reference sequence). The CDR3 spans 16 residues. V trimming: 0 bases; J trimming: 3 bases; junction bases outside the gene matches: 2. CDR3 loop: CATSRDRTGDTGELFF. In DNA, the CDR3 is TGTGCCACCAGCAGAGATCGGACAGGGGACACCGGGGAGCTGTTTTTT.

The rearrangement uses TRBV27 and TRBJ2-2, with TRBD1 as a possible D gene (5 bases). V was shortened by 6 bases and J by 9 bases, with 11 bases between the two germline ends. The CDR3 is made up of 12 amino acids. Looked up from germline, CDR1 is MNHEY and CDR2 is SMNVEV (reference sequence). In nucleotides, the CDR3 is TGTGCCAGCAGCGCTTTGGGGCGGGAGCTGTTTTTT. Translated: CASSALGRELFF.

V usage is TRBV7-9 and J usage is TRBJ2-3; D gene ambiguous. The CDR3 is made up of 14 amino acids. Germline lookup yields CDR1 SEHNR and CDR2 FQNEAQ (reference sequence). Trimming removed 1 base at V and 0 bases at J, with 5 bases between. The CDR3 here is CASSLVPSTDTQYF. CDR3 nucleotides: TGTGCCAGCAGCTTAGTACCTAGCACAGATACGCAGTATTTT.